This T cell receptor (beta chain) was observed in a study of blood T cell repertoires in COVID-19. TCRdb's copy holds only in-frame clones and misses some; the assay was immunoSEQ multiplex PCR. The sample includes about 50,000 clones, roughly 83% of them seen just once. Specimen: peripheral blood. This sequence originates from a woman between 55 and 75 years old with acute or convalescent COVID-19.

CDR3: CATGGGDVKNYGYTF. DNA of the CDR3: TGTGCCACCGGTGGGGGGGACGTAAAAAACTATGGCTACACCTTC. The rearrangement uses TRBV28 and TRBJ1-2; possibly TRBD1 for D (5 bases). In germline, CDR1 is MDHEN, CDR2 SYDVKM. There are 15 residues in the CDR3. V was shortened by 10 bases and J by 2 bases, with 20 bases between the two germline ends.